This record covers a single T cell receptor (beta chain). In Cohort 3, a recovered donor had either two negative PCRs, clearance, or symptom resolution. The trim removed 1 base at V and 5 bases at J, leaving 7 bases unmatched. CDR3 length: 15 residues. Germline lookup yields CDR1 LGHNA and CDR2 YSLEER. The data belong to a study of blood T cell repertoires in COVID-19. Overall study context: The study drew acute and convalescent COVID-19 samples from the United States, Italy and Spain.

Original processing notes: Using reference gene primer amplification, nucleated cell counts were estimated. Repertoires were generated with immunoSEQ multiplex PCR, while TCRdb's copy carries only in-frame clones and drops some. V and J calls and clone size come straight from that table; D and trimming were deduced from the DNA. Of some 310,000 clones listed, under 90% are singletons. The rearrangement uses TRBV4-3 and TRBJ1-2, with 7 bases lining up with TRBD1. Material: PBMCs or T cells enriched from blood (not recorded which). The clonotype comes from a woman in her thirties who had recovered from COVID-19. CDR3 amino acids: CASSQGVGQSYGYTF. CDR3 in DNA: TGCGCCAGCAGCCAAGGCGTGGGACAGTCGTATGGCTACACCTTC.